This T cell receptor beta chain was sequenced in a study of radiotherapy plus CTLA-4 blockade in lung cancer. Study-level information: For approximately 17% of patients, objective responses occurred, and approximately 30% had disease control. Study conclusions and caveats: Tumor-derived TCR clones expanded in blood after radiotherapy plus ipilimumab.

V was shortened by 5 bases and J by 3 bases, with 7 bases between the two germline ends. This CDR3 has 12 amino acids. Germline CDR1 LNHNV, CDR2 YYDKDF (reference sequence). Points on this clone: Antigen unknown.

The protocol was immunoSEQ multiplex PCR, while the TCRdb copy is restricted to in-frame clones and leaves out a portion. The profile shows approximately 80,000 clones, approximately 84% of them singletons. This TCR derives from a human donor with non-small cell lung cancer who had stable disease on radiotherapy plus ipilimumab. The starting material was peripheral blood, obtained from a patient treated with radiotherapy plus ipilimumab. The chain links TRBV15 to TRBJ1-1; D not resolved. The CDR3 spells CATSEDYTEAFF. The CDR3, as DNA: TGTGCCACCAGCGAGGATTACACTGAAGCTTTCTTT.